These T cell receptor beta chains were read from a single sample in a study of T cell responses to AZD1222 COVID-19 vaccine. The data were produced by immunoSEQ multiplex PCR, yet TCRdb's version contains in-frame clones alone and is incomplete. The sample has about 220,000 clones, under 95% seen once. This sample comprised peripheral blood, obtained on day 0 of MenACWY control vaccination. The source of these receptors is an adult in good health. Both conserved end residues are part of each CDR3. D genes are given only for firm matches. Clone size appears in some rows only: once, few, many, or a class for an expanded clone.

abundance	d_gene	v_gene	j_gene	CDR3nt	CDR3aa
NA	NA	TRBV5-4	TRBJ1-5	TGTGCCAGCAGCTATACCGGGACCTCGAATCAGCCCCAGCATTTT	CASSYTGTSNQPQHF
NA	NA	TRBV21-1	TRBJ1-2	TGTGCCAGCAGCAAAAACAGGGGGCTTTTTTATGGCTACACCTTC	CASSKNRGLFYGYTF
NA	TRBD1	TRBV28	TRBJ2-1	TGTGCCAGCAGTACTTCATCAGGGGGATCCTACAATGAGCAGTTCTTC	CASSTSSGGSYNEQFF
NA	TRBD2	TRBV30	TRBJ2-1	TGTGCCTGGACCCAACTAGCGGGGTCCTACAATGAGCAGTTCTTC	CAWTQLAGSYNEQFF
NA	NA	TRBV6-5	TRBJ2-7	TGTGCCAGCAGTTCCTACCCGAGGAAGTCTGGCGAGCAGTACTTC	CASSSYPRKSGEQYF
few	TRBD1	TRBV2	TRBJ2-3	TGTGCCAGCAGCCACGGACAGGCCCCTAGCACAGATACGCAGTATTTT	CASSHGQAPSTDTQYF
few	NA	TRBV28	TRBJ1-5	TGTGCCAGCAGTTTACCATGGACCGATAGCAATCAGCCCCAGCATTTT	CASSLPWTDSNQPQHF
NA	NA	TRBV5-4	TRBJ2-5	TGTGCCAGCAGCTTACGTGACCAAGAGACCCAGTACTTC	CASSLRDQETQYF
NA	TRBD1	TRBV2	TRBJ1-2	TGTGCCAGCAAACCCCTCGGACAGGGTCCTGGCTACACCTTC	CASKPLGQGPGYTF
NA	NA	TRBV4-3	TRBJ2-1	TGCGCCAGCAGCCAAATTCGAGGGGTAGGTAATGAGCAGTTCTTC	CASSQIRGVGNEQFF
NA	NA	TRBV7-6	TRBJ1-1	TGTGCCAGCAGCCCCCGAAGCGTGGGGGCTACTGAAGCTTTCTTT	CASSPRSVGATEAFF
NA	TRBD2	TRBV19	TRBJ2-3	TGTGCCAGTATCCCCGGGCCGGGGGGGCCCACAGATACGCAGTATTTT	CASIPGPGGPTDTQYF
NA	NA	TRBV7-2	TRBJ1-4	TGTGCCAGCAGCTTAGCCGGGCCGGGCGAAAAACTGTTTTTT	CASSLAGPGEKLFF
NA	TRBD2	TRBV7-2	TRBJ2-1	TGTGCCAGCAGCTTAGCTCTAGCGGGTGATTCACGGGAGCAGTTCTTC	CASSLALAGDSREQFF
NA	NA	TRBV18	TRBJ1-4	TGTGCCAGCTCACAAGCAGGGGATGAAAAACTGTTTTTT	CASSQAGDEKLFF
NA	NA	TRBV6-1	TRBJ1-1	TGTGCCAGCAGTGACGGGACACTCATGAACACTGAAGCTTTCTTT	CASSDGTLMNTEAFF
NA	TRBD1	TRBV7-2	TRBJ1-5	TGTGCCAGCAGCTTATCAGGGGGCATGGGCAATCAGCCCCAGCATTTT	CASSLSGGMGNQPQHF
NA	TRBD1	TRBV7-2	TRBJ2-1	TGTGCCAGCAGCTTGACAGGGGGATACAATGAGCAGTTCTTC	CASSLTGGYNEQFF
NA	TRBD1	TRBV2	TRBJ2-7	TGTGCCAGCAGGGTTACTCCGGGACAGGGCCATTTGTTC	CASRVTPGQGHLF
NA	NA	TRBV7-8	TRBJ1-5	TGTGCCAGCAGCCTCCGCGGCAATCAGCCCCAGCATTTT	CASSLRGNQPQHF
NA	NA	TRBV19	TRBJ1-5	TGTGCCAGTAGTATATCAGGGGGCAATCAGCCCCAGCATTTT	CASSISGGNQPQHF
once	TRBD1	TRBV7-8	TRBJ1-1	TGTGCCAGCAGCAGACAGACAGGGAACGCTGAAGCTTTCTTT	CASSRQTGNAEAFF
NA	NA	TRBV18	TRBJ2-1	TGTGCCAGCTCACTACTAATTAGGAGTTCGCGCTTGAATGAGCAGTTCTTC	CASSLLIRSSRLNEQFF
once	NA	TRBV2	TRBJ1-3	TGTGCCAGCAGTGCCGGAGGCGGAGAGAAAAAAGGAAACACCATATATTTT	CASSAGGGEKKGNTIYF
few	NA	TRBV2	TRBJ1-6	TGTGCCAGCGTACCAGAAGCTAACTATAATTCACCCCTCCACTTT	CASVPEANYNSPLHF
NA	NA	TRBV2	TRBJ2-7	TGTGCCAGCAGTGTAGAAGGGTCTTCCTACGAGCAGTACTTC	CASSVEGSSYEQYF
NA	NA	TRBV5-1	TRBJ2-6	TGCGCCAGCAGCTCGGGTAGGTCCAACGTCCTGACTTTC	CASSSGRSNVLTF
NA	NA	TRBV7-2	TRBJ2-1	TGTGCCAGCAGCTCGCCCCGGAACGGCAATGAGCAGTTCTTC	CASSSPRNGNEQFF
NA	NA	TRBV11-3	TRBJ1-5	TGTGCCAGCAGCTTAACGCAGCTACATAGCAATCAGCCCCAGCATTTT	CASSLTQLHSNQPQHF
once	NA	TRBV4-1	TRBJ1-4	TGCGCCAGCAGCCCCCCGGGCGAAAAACTGTTTTTT	CASSPPGEKLFF
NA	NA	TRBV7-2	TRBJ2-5	TGTGCCAGCAGCTTAGGCTACATGGAGACCCAGTACTTC	CASSLGYMETQYF
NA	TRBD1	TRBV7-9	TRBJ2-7	TGTGCCAGCAGCTCGAGGGGACAGGGGATTGGAGAGCAGTACTTC	CASSSRGQGIGEQYF
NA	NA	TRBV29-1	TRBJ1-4	TGCAGCGCCACAGCTACCTTAGGAGAAAAACTGTTTTTT	CSATATLGEKLFF
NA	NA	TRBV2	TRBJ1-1	TGTGCCAGCAGCCGTGTCCCGCGCGGGATGAACACTGAAGCTTTCTTT	CASSRVPRGMNTEAFF
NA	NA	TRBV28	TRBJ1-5	TGTGCCAGCAGCTTGAGGAACAATCAGCCCCAGCATTTT	CASSLRNNQPQHF
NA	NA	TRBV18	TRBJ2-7	TGTGCCAGCTCACTAGAATACGAGCAGTACTTC	CASSLEYEQYF
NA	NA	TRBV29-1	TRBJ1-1	TGCAGCGTAACCCAGGGGAACACTGAAGCTTTCTTT	CSVTQGNTEAFF
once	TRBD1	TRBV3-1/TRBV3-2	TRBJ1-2	TGTGCCAGCAGCCGAACCGGCGGACAGGGGGATGGCTACACCTTC	CASSRTGGQGDGYTF
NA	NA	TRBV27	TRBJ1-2	TGTGCCAGTTCCGAGTGGGCAGGGCCTATCTATGGCTACACCTTC	CASSEWAGPIYGYTF
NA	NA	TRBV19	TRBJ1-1	TGTGCCAGTCTAACGAACACTGAAGCTTTCTTT	CASLTNTEAFF
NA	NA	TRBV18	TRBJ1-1	TGTGCCAGCTCACCACAGACGGTCGGCAGGGCGAACACTGAAGCTTTCTTT	CASSPQTVGRANTEAFF
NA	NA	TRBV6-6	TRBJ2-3	TGTGCCCTGGGGGATACGCAGTATTTT	CALGDTQYF
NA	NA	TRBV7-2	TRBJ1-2	TGTGCCAGCAGCTTAAAACAGGATAACTATGGCTACACCTTC	CASSLKQDNYGYTF
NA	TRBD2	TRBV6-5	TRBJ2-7	TGTGCCACCCTCGGGGGGACCTCCTACGAGCAGTACTTC	CATLGGTSYEQYF
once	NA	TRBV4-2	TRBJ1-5	TGTGCCAGCAGCCAAGATTGGGGGGATCAGCCCCAGCATTTT	CASSQDWGDQPQHF
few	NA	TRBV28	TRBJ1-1	TGTGCCAGCAGTTCCCCATCTGGGGGGGTCACTGAAGCTTTCTTT	CASSSPSGGVTEAFF
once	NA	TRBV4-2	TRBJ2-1	TGTGCCAGCAGCCAAGATAGGGCAGGTTCCTACAATGAGCAGTTCTTC	CASSQDRAGSYNEQFF
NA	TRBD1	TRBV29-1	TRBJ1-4	TGCAGCGTTCCGACAGGGTCTAATGAAAAACTGTTTTTT	CSVPTGSNEKLFF
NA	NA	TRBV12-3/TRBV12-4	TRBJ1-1	TGTGCCAGCAGTTTATTCCCGGCCCCCGGAGCTTTCTTT	CASSLFPAPGAFF
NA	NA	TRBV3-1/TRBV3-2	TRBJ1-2	TGTGCCAGCAGCCTTCTCACAGCGGTCGGGGGCTACACCTTC	CASSLLTAVGGYTF
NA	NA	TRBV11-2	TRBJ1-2	TGTGCCAGCAGCTTAGAAGCAGGAATTGGTGGCTACACCTTC	CASSLEAGIGGYTF
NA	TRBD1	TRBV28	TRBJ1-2	TGTGCCAGCAGTTTATCCTCGACAGGGGGAGCATATGGCTACACCTTC	CASSLSSTGGAYGYTF
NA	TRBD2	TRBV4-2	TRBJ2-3	TGTGCCAGCAGCCAAGATAGAGCGGGGGCCGATACGCAGTATTTT	CASSQDRAGADTQYF
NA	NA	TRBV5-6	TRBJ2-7	TGTGCCAGCAGCTTTGGTAACTCCTACGAGCAGTACTTC	CASSFGNSYEQYF
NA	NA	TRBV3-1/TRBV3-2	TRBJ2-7	TGTGCCAGCAGCCAAATGCCATCCCTTACCTACGAGCAGTACTTC	CASSQMPSLTYEQYF